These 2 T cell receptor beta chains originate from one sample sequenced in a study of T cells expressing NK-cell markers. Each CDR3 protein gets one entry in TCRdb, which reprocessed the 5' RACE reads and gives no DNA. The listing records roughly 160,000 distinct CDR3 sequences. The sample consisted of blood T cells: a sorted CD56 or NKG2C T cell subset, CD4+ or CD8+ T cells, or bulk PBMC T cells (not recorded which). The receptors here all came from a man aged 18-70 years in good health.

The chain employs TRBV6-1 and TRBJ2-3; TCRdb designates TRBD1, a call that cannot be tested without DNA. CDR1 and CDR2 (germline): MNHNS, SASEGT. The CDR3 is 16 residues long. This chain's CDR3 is CASSGRYRGAGDTQYF.

CDR3 sequence: CASSQGGFGTEAFF. The genes are TRBV9 and TRBJ1-1; checking the TCRdb D call of TRBD1 is not possible without DNA. This CDR3 comprises 14 residues. Germline CDR1 reads SGDLS; CDR2 reads YYNGEE.